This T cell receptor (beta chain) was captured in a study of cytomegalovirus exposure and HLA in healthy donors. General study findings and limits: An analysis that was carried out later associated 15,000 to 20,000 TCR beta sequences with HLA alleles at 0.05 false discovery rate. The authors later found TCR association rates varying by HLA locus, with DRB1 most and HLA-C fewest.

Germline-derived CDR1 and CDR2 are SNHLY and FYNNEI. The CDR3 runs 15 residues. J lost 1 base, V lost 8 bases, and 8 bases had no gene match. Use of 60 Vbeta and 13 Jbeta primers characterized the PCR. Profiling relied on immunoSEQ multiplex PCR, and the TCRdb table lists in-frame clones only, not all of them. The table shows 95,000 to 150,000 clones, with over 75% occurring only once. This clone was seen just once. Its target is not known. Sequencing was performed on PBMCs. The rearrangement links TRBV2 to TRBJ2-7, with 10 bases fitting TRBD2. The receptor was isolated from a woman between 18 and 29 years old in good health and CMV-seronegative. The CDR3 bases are TGTGCCAGCCATCGGACTAGCGGAACGTCCTACGAGCAGTACTTC. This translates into CASHRTSGTSYEQYF.